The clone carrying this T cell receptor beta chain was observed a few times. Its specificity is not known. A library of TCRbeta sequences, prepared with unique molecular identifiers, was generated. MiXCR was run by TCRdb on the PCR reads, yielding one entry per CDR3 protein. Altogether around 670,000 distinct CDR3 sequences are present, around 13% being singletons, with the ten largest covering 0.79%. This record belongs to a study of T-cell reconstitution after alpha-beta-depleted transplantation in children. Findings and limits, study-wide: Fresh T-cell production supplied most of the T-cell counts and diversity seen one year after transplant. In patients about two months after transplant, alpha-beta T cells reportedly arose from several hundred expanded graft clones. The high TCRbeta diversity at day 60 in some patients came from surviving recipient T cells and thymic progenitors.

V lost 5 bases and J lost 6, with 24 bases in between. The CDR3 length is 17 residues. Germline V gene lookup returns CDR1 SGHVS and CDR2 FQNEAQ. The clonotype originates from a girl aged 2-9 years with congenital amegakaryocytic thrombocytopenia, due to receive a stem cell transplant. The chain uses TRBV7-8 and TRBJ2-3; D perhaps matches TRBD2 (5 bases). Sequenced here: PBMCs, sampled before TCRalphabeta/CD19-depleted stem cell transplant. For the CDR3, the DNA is TGTGCCAGCAGCGGATCTAGCCTGAGAGGTGTGTCGGATACGCAGTATTTT. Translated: CASSGSSLRGVSDTQYF.